This TCR beta chain was documented in a study of CD8 T cells in ankylosing spondylitis. Germline V CDR1 and CDR2: SGDLS, YYNGEE. After removal of 0 bases from V and 4 bases from J, the junction contained 9 bases not matched to a gene. This CDR3 has 17 amino acids. In its sample, this clonotype was seen many times. Its antigen is not identified. Study-wide findings and caveats: Disease-linked clones reportedly showed significant enrichment in matched ankylosing spondylitis synovial fluid. It appeared that ankylosing spondylitis blood was characterized by a TCR beta motif of several highly homologous variants. Reactive arthritis synovial fluid and blood were previously reported to contain some motif variants.

With molecular barcodes, quantitative 5'-RACE was used to make the TCR beta libraries. TCRdb ran MiXCR on the 5' RACE reads and lists one entry per CDR3 protein. The table lists about 39,000 distinct CDR3 sequences, roughly 3% of them singletons. The chain employs TRBV9 and TRBJ2-5; 10 nucleotides agree with TRBD2. The TCR comes from a male donor with ankylosing spondylitis or in good health (not recorded which). Sequencing was performed on blood, either unsorted or a sorted T cell fraction (not recorded which). The CDR3 nucleotides read TGTGCCAGCAGCGTAGGACCGAGCGGGAGGGCCGTAGAGACCCAGTACTTC. This gives the protein CASSVGPSGRAVETQYF.